What follows are 10 T cell receptor beta chains derived from one specimen sequenced in a study of Graves' ophthalmopathy and Graves' hyperthyroidism. The authors amplified TCR beta CDR3 regions, and they did so from RNA transcripts for repertoire sequencing. First-round RT-PCR with HTBI primers preceded a second-round multiplex PCR. Via MiXCR, TCRdb re-called the multiplex PCR reads, giving one row per CDR3 protein. The sample contains a few hundred thousand distinct CDR3 sequences, 35% to 40% of which appear only once. Sequenced material: peripheral blood or thyroid tissue (not recorded which). These receptors all come from an adult man with Graves' hyperthyroidism.

This clonotype was seen ten or more times. The genes are TRBV5-8 and TRBJ2-2; D gene unclear. Trimming cost V 0 bases and J 4 bases, with 19 bases left between them. Germline CDR1 reads SGHTS; CDR2 reads YDEGEE. This CDR3 is built from 18 residues. The CDR3: CASSLALRGFDATGELFF. The CDR3 region has the DNA TGTGCCAGCAGCTTGGCCCTAAGAGGTTTCGACGCCACCGGGGAGCTGTTTTTT.

The chain has TRBV19 and TRBJ2-3; TRBD1 might be the D (6 bases). Germline CDR1 is LNHDA and CDR2 is SQIVND (reference sequence). The CDR3 sequence is 16 residues long. The V and J ends lost 4 bases and 0 bases respectively, with 14 bases between them. The CDR3 DNA sequence: TGTGCCAGTAGTACGGACAGACAAACTAGCACAGATACGCAGTATTTT. It codes for CASSTDRQTSTDTQYF.

This clonotype has a count of ten or more. The rearrangement joins TRBV20-1 to TRBJ1-4, with D tentatively TRBD1 (6 bases). Germline V gene lookup returns CDR1 DFQATT and CDR2 SNEGSKA (reference sequence). The CDR3 contains 12 residues. V lost 6 bases to trimming and J lost 7 bases, with 12 bases between them. The CDR3 region has the DNA TGCAGTGCCCGCCAGGGGAGTGAAAAACTGTTTTTT. It is translated as CSARQGSEKLFF.

This clonotype was seen ten or more times. This rearrangement joins TRBV29-1 to TRBJ1-6; 10 bases map to TRBD1. CDR1 and CDR2 from the germline V gene are SQVTM and ANQGSEA. This CDR3 is built from 12 residues. The V gene end was trimmed by 7 bases and the J gene end by 10 bases; junction bases not matched to a gene: 4. The DNA of the CDR3 is TGCAGCGCCGGGACAGGGGACTCACCCCTCCACTTT. This encodes CSAGTGDSPLHF.

For the CDR3, the DNA is TGTGCCAGCAGCGGCGACAGCGGATCTGGAAACACCATATATTTT. As protein: CASSGDSGSGNTIYF. The genes are TRBV9 and TRBJ1-3, with D perhaps TRBD1 (5 bases). There are 15 residues in the CDR3. The V end lost 3 bases, the J end lost 1 base, and 11 bases lay between the germline ends. Germline V gene lookup returns CDR1 SGDLS and CDR2 YYNGEE.

There are a few counts of this clonotype. V is TRBV15 and J is TRBJ2-7; 14 bases map to TRBD2. This CDR3 region has 17 residues. With 2 bases clipped from V and 6 bases from J, the junction kept 9 bases outside the gene matches. Germline CDR1 and CDR2: LNHNV and YYDKDF (reference sequence). Written as DNA, the CDR3 is TGTGCCACCAGCAGACCTGGGACTAGCGGGAGTTTCGTCGAGCAGTACTTC. The encoded protein is CATSRPGTSGSFVEQYF. Full variable domain (remainder filled in from reference TRBV15 and TRBJ2-7): DAMVIQNPRYQVTQFGKPVTLSCSQTLNHNVMYWYQQKSSQAPKLLFHYYDKDFNNEADTPDNFQSRRPNTSFCFLDIRSPGLGDTAMYLCATSRPGTSGSFVEQYFGPGTRLTVT.

The chain has TRBV7-9 and TRBJ2-3; the D gene is possibly TRBD2 (5 bases). The germline gives CDR1 SEHNR, CDR2 FQNEAQ (reference sequence). The CDR3 consists of 16 residues. With 5 bases removed from V and 4 bases from J, the gap between germline ends came to 19 bases. CDR3 sequence: CASSPDWAGMSDTQYF. The DNA for the CDR3 is TGTGCCAGCAGCCCCGACTGGGCGGGTATGTCAGATACGCAGTATTTT.

The chain joins TRBV7-2 to TRBJ2-3; 9 bases are a match to TRBD2. Germline V gives CDR1 SGHTA, CDR2 FQGNSA. The CDR3 is 14 residues long. J lost 6 bases, V lost 3 bases, and 4 bases had no gene match. The CDR3 sequence is CASSFAGGKDTQYF. CDR3 nucleotides: TGTGCCAGCAGCTTTGCGGGAGGGAAGGATACGCAGTATTTT.

This clonotype was observed many times. This chain joins TRBV5-6 and TRBJ1-5; no clear D. The ends were cut back, 0 bases at V and 7 bases at J, with 11 bases in the middle. The CDR3 consists of 14 residues. CDR1 is SGHDT, CDR2 YYEEEE, per germline. The CDR3 DNA reads TGTGCCAGCAGCTTGGTGGGCAACGAGCAGCCCCAGCATTTT. Its protein is CASSLVGNEQPQHF.

This clonotype was counted at least ten times. The rearrangement uses TRBV6-5 and TRBJ1-2; D ambiguous. Germline V CDR1 and CDR2: MNHEY, SVGAGI. Trimming took off 3 bases at V and 3 bases at J, with 11 bases between the two ends. CDR3 size: 14 residues. The CDR3 here is CASSYSPGYYGYTF. The CDR3 region has the DNA TGTGCCAGCAGTTATAGTCCAGGTTACTATGGCTACACCTTC.